This T cell receptor (beta chain) was sequenced in a study of control samples from healthy donors and cancer patients. Germline loops: CDR1 ENHRY, CDR2 SYGVKD. This CDR3 contains 14 residues. The V and J ends lost 7 bases and 3 bases respectively, with 16 bases between them. Some clones are missing from TCRdb's copy, which holds only in-frame ones; the method was immunoSEQ multiplex PCR. The sample lists fewer than 200,000 clones, approximately 92% seen once, with approximately 1.5% in the top ten. Sequenced input: blood. The chain employs TRBV10-3 and TRBJ2-7; tentative D call: TRBD2 (6 bases). This TCR came from a man between 25 and 39 years old in good health. CDR3 amino acids: CAIKEGGFSYEQYF. The CDR3 bases are TGTGCCATCAAGGAGGGCGGATTTAGCTACGAGCAGTACTTC.